This entry features one TCR beta chain sequence. The source of the sample is a study of blood T cell repertoires in COVID-19. The overall study: Acute and convalescent COVID-19 samples came from the United States, Italy and Spain. The cDNA or gDNA used as material had been derived from T cells, B-cell-depleted T cells, or PBMCs.

CDR1 and CDR2 from the germline V gene are SGHTA and FQGNSA. V gave up 1 base and J gave up 0 bases, with 13 bases separating them. The CDR3 covers 16 residues. Original methodology: Estimated nucleated cell counts came from reference gene primer amplification. Sequenced by immunoSEQ multiplex PCR; TCRdb stores in-frame clones only, minus some. The V and J calls and clone size are taken from that table; D and trimming were inferred from the DNA. The table lists fewer than 300,000 clones, 88% of them singletons. V and J are TRBV7-2 and TRBJ2-7; perhaps TRBD1 as D (6 bases). The sequence came from a woman aged 40 to 50 who had recovered from COVID-19. Sequencing was carried out using peripheral blood. CDR3 residues: CASSLVSARGSYEQYF. CDR3 nucleotide sequence: TGTGCCAGCAGCTTAGTCTCGGCCAGGGGCTCCTACGAGCAGTACTTC. The full variable domain, with the rest looked up from reference TRBV7-2 and TRBJ2-7, is GAGVSQSPSNKVTEKGKDVELRCDPISGHTALYWYRQSLGQGLEFLIYFQGNSAPDKSGLPSDRFSAERTGGSVSTLTIQRTQQEDSAVYLCASSLVSARGSYEQYFGPGTRLTVT.